Listed here are 2 T cell receptor beta chains from one sample, sequenced in a study of T cell responses to AZD1222 COVID-19 vaccine. Sequenced by immunoSEQ multiplex PCR; TCRdb stores in-frame clones only, minus some. The sample lists roughly 110,000 clones, about 90% seen once, with less than 25% in the top ten. The sequences come from peripheral blood, collected on day 0 of AZD1222 vaccination. The source is an adult in good health.

Only a few counts were recorded for this clone. V usage is TRBV10-3 and J usage is TRBJ2-7; perhaps TRBD2 as D (5 bases). CDR1 and CDR2 from the germline V gene are ENHRY and SYGVKD. This CDR3 is 17 amino acids long. V gave up 5 bases and J gave up 4 bases, with 24 bases separating them. CDR3 DNA: TGTGCCATCAGTCCGGAGCCACATGGGCTAGCTTGGTACGAGCAGTACTTC. This translates into CAISPEPHGLAWYEQYF.

The chain couples TRBV29-1 to TRBJ2-5; 7 nucleotides align to TRBD2. The length of the CDR3 is 14 residues. The V segment lost 6 bases and the J segment 0 bases; nucleotides outside the gene matches: 7. Germline loops: CDR1 SQVTM, CDR2 ANQGSEA. The CDR3 loop reads CSVQAGQNQETQYF. CDR3 nucleotide sequence: TGCAGCGTGCAAGCGGGGCAAAACCAAGAGACCCAGTACTTC.